Presented here are 11 T cell receptor beta chains from one specimen sequenced in a study of identical twins. TCRdb used MiXCR to reprocess the 5' RACE reads, holding one entry per CDR3 protein. Among about 1.7 million distinct CDR3 sequences listed, around 29% were seen once. Material: cord blood. All receptors derive from a newborn girl in good health.

There are many counts of this clonotype. The chain uses TRBV20-1 and TRBJ2-1; D is ambiguous. The CDR3 sequence is 10 residues long. Germline V lookup: CDR1 DFQATT, CDR2 SNEGSKA (reference sequence). V gave up 3 bases and J gave up 7 bases, with 4 bases separating them. CDR3: CSASKNEQFF. Here the CDR3 DNA reads TGCAGTGCTAGTAAGAATGAGCAGTTCTTC.

This clonotype was observed a single time. The genes are TRBV7-6 and TRBJ2-6; the D is unclear. This CDR3 region has 17 residues. Looked up from germline, CDR1 is SGHVS and CDR2 is FNYEAQ. V lost 5 bases to trimming and J lost 0 bases, with 14 bases between them. Here the CDR3 reads CASSLKSTHSGANVLTF. The CDR3 nucleotides are TGTGCCAGCAGCCTCAAGAGTACCCACTCTGGGGCCAACGTCCTGACTTTC.

This clonotype was observed a handful of times. The rearrangement links TRBV5-5 to TRBJ2-1; TRBD2 matches at 9 bases. The germline CDR1 and CDR2 sequences are SGHKS and YYEKEE (reference sequence). The length of the CDR3 is 16 residues. V lost 4 bases and J lost 10; bases outside the gene matches: 15. The CDR3 nucleotides read TGTGCCAGCAGCCCCCGGCTAGCGGGACTGAGCAAAGAGCAGTTCTTC. Its protein is CASSPRLAGLSKEQFF.

This clonotype was picked up a small number of times. The V gene is TRBV6-2 or TRBV6-3, the J gene TRBJ2-4; 9 bases line up with TRBD1. The DNA matches TRBJ2-7 better at its end, which makes the J call doubtful. This CDR3 has 15 residues. Looked up from germline, CDR1 is MNHEY and CDR2 is SVGEGT. CDR3 nucleotide sequence: TGTGCCAGCAGTTACGGGACAGGGTGGACCTACGAGCAGTACTTC. Its translation: CASSYGTGWTYEQYF.

There are a few counts of this clonotype. This chain joins TRBV5-1 and TRBJ2-3; maybe TRBD2 (7 bases). Germline assignment: CDR1 SGHRS and CDR2 YFSETQ. This CDR3 has 16 residues. The V and J ends lost 4 bases and 1 base respectively, with 16 bases between them. This CDR3 is CASSGGQLAGTDTQYF. The CDR3 DNA reads as TGCGCCAGCAGCGGCGGACAGCTAGCGGGCACAGATACGCAGTATTTT.

The V gene is TRBV20-1, the J gene TRBJ1-4; D is possibly TRBD1 (5 bases). The length of the CDR3 is 14 residues. Looked up from germline, CDR1 is DFQATT and CDR2 is SNEGSKA (reference sequence). The V and J ends lost 1 base and 3 bases respectively, with 9 bases between them. Here the CDR3 reads CSARGDGANEKLFF. As DNA, the CDR3 is TGCAGTGCTAGAGGGGACGGCGCTAATGAAAAACTGTTTTTT.

In DNA, the CDR3 is TGTGCCAGCGTGAAGGGGGTGTCTAGCACAGATACGCAGTATTTT. It encodes CASVKGVSSTDTQYF. This chain connects TRBV2 to TRBJ2-3; maybe TRBD1 (6 bases). Germline V gives CDR1 SNHLY, CDR2 FYNNEI. This CDR3 spans 15 amino acids. V lost 8 bases and J lost 0, with 15 bases in between.

Comment on this clonotype: The junction departs from germline at one end; a sequencing error may be responsible. This rearrangement joins TRBV27 to TRBJ2-1, with TRBD2 matching over 10 bases. The length of the CDR3 is 16 residues. Looked up from germline, CDR1 is MNHEY and CDR2 is SMNVEV (reference sequence). This CDR3 reads CASSFSSGSVIYEHFF. The CDR3 nucleotides are TGTGCCAGCAGTTTTTCTAGCGGGAGCGTAATTTATGAGCATTTCTTC.

This clonotype was seen more than once but under ten times. The chain links TRBV5-4 to TRBJ2-3, with D possibly called TRBD1 or TRBD2 (5 bases each). Germline V gene data show CDR1 as SGHNT and CDR2 as YYREEE (reference sequence). V was pared by 2 bases and J by 6 bases, with 19 bases between. The CDR3 length is 16 residues. The CDR3 bases are TGTGCCAGCAGCTTACCTGAGGGACCCCCTGCGGATACGCAGTATTTT. It yields the protein CASSLPEGPPADTQYF.

A word on this clonotype: Compared with germline, one end of the junction differs, possibly owing to a read error. The chain joins TRBV27 to TRBJ2-3; 8 nucleotides agree with TRBD2. The CDR3 is 18 residues long. Germline CDR1 and CDR2: MNHEY and SMNVEV (reference sequence). This chain's CDR3 is CASSLGRGALTHTDTEYF. CDR3 in DNA: TGTGCCAGCAGTTTAGGGCGGGGGGCCCTTACCCACACAGATACGGAGTATTTT.

With respect to this clonotype: With a much larger clone just one base away, this may be a read error. The chain uses TRBV11-2 and TRBJ2-3; D tentatively fits TRBD1 or TRBD2 (5 bases each). CDR3 length: 17 amino acids. Germline loops: CDR1 SGHAT, CDR2 FQNNGV. The germline V and J ends were trimmed by 5 bases and 2 bases, with 20 bases remaining between them. The CDR3 nucleotides read TGTGCCAGCAGCCCATTTAACCCGGGACCAGTCACAGATACGCAGTATTTT. It yields the protein CASSPFNPGPVTDTQYF.